This T cell receptor beta chain was captured in a study of Graves' ophthalmopathy and Graves' hyperthyroidism. The hyperthyroidism patients, aged 18 to 65, had been newly diagnosed, with under 2 months' duration. Scientists amplified the TCR beta CDR3 regions from RNA transcripts. An opening RT-PCR round employed HTBI primers and preceded a second-round multiplex PCR. TCRdb redid the calling of the multiplex PCR reads with MiXCR, one entry per CDR3 protein. Of hundreds of thousands of distinct CDR3 sequences listed, approximately 22% are singletons. Of note for this clonotype: This sequence may be a read error, since a much larger clone differs from it by one base.

This receptor was identified in a woman aged 18-30 years with stable Graves' hyperthyroidism. Some clones in this sample may be carry-over from other donors' samples. The sequenced material came from peripheral blood.

The CDR3 nucleotides are TGCGCCAGCAGCGCCAGGACAGGAGTCGACGAGCAGTGCTTC. This gives the protein CASSARTGVDEQCF. J is TRBJ2-7 and V is TRBV5-1; 7 bases line up with TRBD1. This CDR3 is 14 amino acids long. CDR1 and CDR2 from the germline V gene are SGHRS and YFSETQ. Together with reference TRBV5-1 and TRBJ2-7, the CDR3 gives the full variable domain: KAGVTQTPRYLIKTRGQQVTLSCSPISGHRSVSWYQQTPGQGLQFLFEYFSETQRNKGNFPGRFSGRQFSNSRSEMNVSTLELGDSALYLCASSARTGVDEQCFGPGTRLTVT.